This T cell receptor beta chain comes out of a study of regulatory T cells in long-lasting Graves disease. As to time point: newly diagnosed GD, antithyroid drugs for less than 3 months. There was RNA extracted from PBMCs, and the TCR library was made from it. Assembly of TCR beta libraries relied on iRepertoire HTBI primers together with Arm-PCR of CDR3 regions. TCRdb used MiXCR to reprocess the multiplex PCR reads, holding one entry per CDR3 protein. Of around 500,000 distinct CDR3 sequences listed, 12% are singletons. This clonotype was seen ten or more times. Germline V lookup: CDR1 LNHDA, CDR2 SQIVND (reference sequence). The CDR3 consists of 15 residues. J gave up 0 bases and V 7 bases, and 6 bases lay outside the gene matches. Separately, the same data were catalogued under a study of T cells in Graves' hyperthyroidism and ophthalmopathy.

The sample consisted of peripheral blood mononuclear cells (PBMCs), taken at new diagnosis, from a patient treated with antithyroid drugs. This sequence originates from a woman aged 30 to 39 with Graves disease. The chain employs TRBV19 and TRBJ2-1; TRBD2 matches 7 bases. This CDR3 is CASKARGSSYNEQFF. The DNA for the CDR3 is TGTGCCAGTAAGGCGCGCGGGAGCTCCTACAATGAGCAGTTCTTC.